The sequence of this T cell receptor (beta chain) was determined in a study of blood T cell repertoires in COVID-19. As for the study in general: Samples came from the United States, Italy and Spain, spanning acute and convalescent COVID-19.

This CDR3 region has 14 residues. V was cut by 5 bases and J by 8 bases, with 18 bases left in between. The germline CDR1 and CDR2 sequences are SGHVS and FQNEAQ. Clones were read by immunoSEQ multiplex PCR, and TCRdb kept only the in-frame ones, dropping some. The repertoire holds nearly 300,000 clones, with more than 70% as singletons. The material sequenced was peripheral blood. The TCR was taken from a woman aged 25 to 45 who had recovered from COVID-19. The chain has TRBV7-8 and TRBJ1-2; possibly TRBD1 for D (5 bases). In DNA form, the CDR3 reads TGTGCCAGCAGCCCTACGCGGGGGGGTCAGGGCTACACCTTC. Its protein is CASSPTRGGQGYTF.